Listed below are T cell receptor beta chains from one sample, sequenced in a study of early T cells in non-severe SARS-CoV-2 infection. MiXCR was run by TCRdb on the 5' RACE reads, yielding one entry per CDR3 protein. This sample has some 73,000 distinct CDR3 sequences, with roughly 12% found just once. Sequenced: whole blood. The receptors originated from an adult who was a healthcare worker with PCR-confirmed SARS-CoV-2 infection or an uninfected control (not recorded which). Each CDR3 is given with its conserved first and last residue. Each record gives: D gene, J gene, clone size, V gene, CDR3 protein, CDR3 DNA. A D gene is named only where the DNA matches it firmly. Only part of the rows carry a size: once, few, many, or a class if the clone is expanded.

D: TRBD1
J: TRBJ2-1
size: NA
V: TRBV28
CDR3: CASSLRPGTGDNEQFF
DNA: TGTGCCAGCAGTCTGCGCCCCGGGACAGGGGACAATGAGCAGTTCTTC

D: TRBD2
J: TRBJ2-2
size: few
V: TRBV19
CDR3: CASSPGLAGAAGTGELFF
DNA: TGTGCCAGTAGTCCAGGGCTAGCGGGAGCCGCAGGGACCGGGGAGCTGTTTTTT

D: NA
J: TRBJ2-7
size: few
V: TRBV27
CDR3: CASSFGTGHYEQYF
DNA: TGTGCCAGCAGTTTTGGGACCGGACATTACGAGCAGTACTTC

D: TRBD2
J: TRBJ2-7
size: NA
V: TRBV27
CDR3: CASKTSGRGEQYF
DNA: TGTGCCAGCAAGACTAGCGGGAGAGGAGAGCAGTACTTC

D: NA
J: TRBJ2-7
size: NA
V: TRBV29-1
CDR3: CSVEDLGSYEQYF
DNA: TGCAGCGTTGAAGATCTTGGTTCCTACGAGCAGTACTTC

D: NA
J: TRBJ1-1
size: few
V: TRBV6-6
CDR3: CASTPVRNTEAFF
DNA: TGTGCCAGCACCCCCGTCAGGAACACTGAAGCTTTCTTT

D: NA
J: TRBJ1-2
size: many
V: TRBV11-2
CDR3: CASSLSPQGFYGYTF
DNA: TGTGCCAGCAGCCTTAGCCCCCAAGGGTTCTATGGCTACACCTTC

D: TRBD1
J: TRBJ1-5
size: few
V: TRBV20-1
CDR3: CSARQGGQPQHF
DNA: TGCAGTGCTAGACAGGGGGGTCAGCCCCAGCATTTT

D: NA
J: TRBJ1-1
size: NA
V: TRBV29-1
CDR3: CSVERGRRRSGTEAFF
DNA: TGCAGCGTTGAACGAGGGAGGAGGCGAAGTGGCACTGAAGCTTTCTTT

D: NA
J: TRBJ2-2
size: few
V: TRBV20-1
CDR3: CSARKGVANTGELFF
DNA: TGCAGTGCCCGAAAGGGAGTCGCGAACACCGGGGAGCTGTTTTTT

D: NA
J: TRBJ2-1
size: NA
V: TRBV29-1
CDR3: CSVESPRSYNEQFF
DNA: TGCAGCGTTGAAAGCCCTCGCTCCTACAATGAGCAGTTCTTC

D: TRBD1
J: TRBJ2-7
size: many
V: TRBV20-1
CDR3: CSARTNLQGMYRNEQYF
DNA: TGCAGTGCTAGAACAAACCTACAGGGGATGTATAGAAACGAGCAGTACTTC

D: TRBD2
J: TRBJ2-3
size: many
V: TRBV28
CDR3: CASSLAGVDTQYF
DNA: TGTGCCAGCAGTCTAGCGGGAGTAGATACGCAGTATTTT

D: NA
J: TRBJ2-2
size: many
V: TRBV27
CDR3: CASSWGVRGELFF
DNA: TGTGCCAGCAGTTGGGGAGTCCGAGGGGAGCTGTTTTTT

D: NA
J: TRBJ2-4
size: few
V: TRBV27
CDR3: CASPQEGKAKNIQYF
DNA: TGTGCCAGCCCTCAGGAGGGGAAAGCCAAAAACATTCAGTACTTC

D: NA
J: TRBJ1-1
size: many
V: TRBV10-3
CDR3: CAIRMDGEAFF
DNA: TGTGCCATCAGGATGGACGGTGAAGCTTTCTTT

D: TRBD2
J: TRBJ2-7
size: NA
V: TRBV20-1
CDR3: CSARETTSGTHEQYF
DNA: TGCAGTGCTAGAGAGACGACTAGCGGGACCCACGAGCAGTACTTC

D: NA
J: TRBJ2-4
size: NA
V: TRBV21-1
CDR3: CASKEGQGALWAKNIQYF
DNA: TGTGCCAGCAAGGAGGGACAGGGGGCCCTTTGGGCCAAAAACATTCAGTACTTC

D: TRBD1
J: TRBJ2-7
size: NA
V: TRBV9
CDR3: CASSAFTGGNDEQYF
DNA: TGTGCCAGCAGCGCCTTCACAGGGGGCAACGACGAGCAGTACTTC

D: TRBD1
J: TRBJ2-2
size: many
V: TRBV2
CDR3: CASSSDRAGTGELFF
DNA: TGTGCCAGCAGTTCGGACAGGGCGGGCACCGGGGAGCTGTTTTTT

D: NA
J: TRBJ2-2
size: many
V: TRBV12-3/TRBV12-4
CDR3: CASSSHGELFF
DNA: TGTGCCAGCAGCTCGCACGGGGAGCTGTTTTTT

D: TRBD1
J: TRBJ2-6
size: few
V: TRBV29-1
CDR3: CSVPGQGATGSGANVLTF
DNA: TGCAGCGTCCCCGGACAGGGGGCGACGGGCTCTGGGGCCAACGTCCTGACTTTC

D: NA
J: TRBJ1-1
size: NA
V: TRBV10-1
CDR3: CASAMRRRGPGEAFF
DNA: TGCGCCAGCGCGATGAGAAGACGGGGGCCTGGTGAAGCTTTCTTT

D: TRBD1
J: TRBJ1-1
size: NA
V: TRBV4-2
CDR3: CASSPMDRGFWDTEAFF
DNA: TGTGCCAGCAGCCCAATGGACAGGGGGTTTTGGGACACTGAAGCTTTCTTT

D: NA
J: TRBJ2-1
size: few
V: TRBV27
CDR3: CASSPVPWGEQFF
DNA: TGTGCCAGCAGCCCTGTCCCCTGGGGTGAGCAGTTCTTC

D: NA
J: TRBJ2-2
size: many
V: TRBV7-6
CDR3: CASSLELYTGELFF
DNA: TGTGCCAGCAGCTTAGAACTTTACACCGGGGAGCTGTTTTTT

D: NA
J: TRBJ1-5
size: few
V: TRBV5-5
CDR3: CASSFWQGSNQPQHF
DNA: TGTGCCAGCAGCTTCTGGCAGGGAAGCAATCAGCCCCAGCATTTT

D: TRBD1
J: TRBJ1-4
size: NA
V: TRBV9
CDR3: CASSVGTGNNEKLFF
DNA: TGTGCCAGCAGCGTTGGGACAGGGAATAATGAAAAACTGTTTTTT

D: TRBD2
J: TRBJ2-7
size: few
V: TRBV29-1
CDR3: CSVVGLAGAPRRQYF
DNA: TGCAGCGTTGTGGGACTAGCGGGTGCCCCAAGGAGGCAGTACTTC

D: NA
J: TRBJ2-7
size: NA
V: TRBV5-4
CDR3: CASSLGDGEQYF
DNA: TGTGCCAGCAGCTTGGGGGACGGGGAGCAGTACTTC

D: TRBD1
J: TRBJ1-2
size: many
V: TRBV7-2
CDR3: CASSPRGGDRDYGYTF
DNA: TGTGCCAGCAGCCCCCGGGGCGGGGACAGGGACTATGGCTACACCTTC

D: TRBD1
J: TRBJ1-1
size: many
V: TRBV18
CDR3: CASSPQPQGLMNTEAFF
DNA: TGTGCCAGCTCACCTCAGCCACAGGGGCTAATGAACACTGAAGCTTTCTTT

D: NA
J: TRBJ2-3
size: many
V: TRBV28
CDR3: CASLPIRQGVSDTQYF
DNA: TGTGCCAGCCTACCTATCCGCCAGGGTGTATCAGATACGCAGTATTTT

D: TRBD1
J: TRBJ1-1
size: few
V: TRBV28
CDR3: CASSSLGGTGVGNTEAFF
DNA: TGTGCCAGCAGTTCCTTGGGGGGGACAGGGGTTGGCAACACTGAAGCTTTCTTT

D: NA
J: TRBJ1-4
size: NA
V: TRBV18
CDR3: CASSPGVGTNEKLFF
DNA: TGTGCCAGCTCACCAGGCGTCGGAACTAATGAAAAACTGTTTTTT

D: NA
J: TRBJ2-2
size: NA
V: TRBV20-1
CDR3: CSARRPAYETGELFF
DNA: TGCAGTGCTAGACGTCCAGCGTATGAGACCGGGGAGCTGTTTTTT

D: TRBD2
J: TRBJ2-7
size: few
V: TRBV28
CDR3: CASSFGGSLLSQYF
DNA: TGTGCCAGCAGTTTTGGCGGGAGTTTACTATCCCAGTACTTC

D: TRBD1
J: TRBJ2-4
size: many
V: TRBV20-1
CDR3: CSASLAGQGALNIQYF
DNA: TGCAGTGCTAGTCTTGCAGGACAGGGTGCTTTAAACATTCAGTACTTC

D: NA
J: TRBJ1-5
size: many
V: TRBV28
CDR3: CASSSGQFNQPQHF
DNA: TGTGCCAGCAGTTCGGGTCAGTTCAATCAGCCCCAGCATTTT

D: NA
J: TRBJ1-5
size: few
V: TRBV28
CDR3: CASSLFRGNSNQPQHF
DNA: TGTGCCAGCAGTTTATTTCGCGGGAACAGCAATCAGCCCCAGCATTTT

D: TRBD2
J: TRBJ2-1
size: few
V: TRBV20-1
CDR3: CSARAGDPTYNEQFF
DNA: TGCAGTGCCCGCGCGGGGGACCCGACCTACAATGAGCAGTTCTTC

D: TRBD1
J: TRBJ2-5
size: few
V: TRBV10-3
CDR3: CAIREQGEETQYF
DNA: TGTGCCATCAGGGAACAGGGGGAAGAGACCCAGTACTTC

D: TRBD2
J: TRBJ2-1
size: NA
V: TRBV29-1
CDR3: CSVSGRGNEQFF
DNA: TGCAGCGTCAGCGGGAGAGGGAATGAGCAGTTCTTC

D: NA
J: TRBJ2-1
size: many
V: TRBV6-5
CDR3: CASKRAGEYNEQFF
DNA: TGTGCCAGCAAGCGTGCAGGGGAATACAATGAGCAGTTCTTC

D: NA
J: TRBJ2-5
size: few
V: TRBV2
CDR3: CASTRRNQETQYF
DNA: TGTGCCAGCACACGGCGGAACCAAGAGACCCAGTACTTC

D: NA
J: TRBJ1-1
size: NA
V: TRBV4-2
CDR3: CASSQHRNTEAFF
DNA: TGTGCCAGCAGCCAGCACAGGAACACTGAAGCTTTCTTT

D: TRBD2
J: TRBJ2-7
size: NA
V: TRBV27
CDR3: CASSLVGGPLNEQYF
DNA: TGTGCCAGCAGTTTAGTGGGAGGGCCCCTGAACGAGCAGTACTTC

D: NA
J: TRBJ1-5
size: many
V: TRBV12-3/TRBV12-4
CDR3: CASSRGGYQPQHF
DNA: TGTGCCAGCAGCCGGGGGGGGTATCAGCCCCAGCATTTT

D: NA
J: TRBJ1-1
size: few
V: TRBV7-9
CDR3: CASSSSTETNTEAFF
DNA: TGTGCCAGCAGCTCCAGTACAGAAACTAACACTGAAGCTTTCTTT

D: TRBD1
J: TRBJ1-1
size: many
V: TRBV29-1
CDR3: CSVGQGLGAFF
DNA: TGCAGCGTGGGACAGGGGTTAGGGGCTTTCTTT